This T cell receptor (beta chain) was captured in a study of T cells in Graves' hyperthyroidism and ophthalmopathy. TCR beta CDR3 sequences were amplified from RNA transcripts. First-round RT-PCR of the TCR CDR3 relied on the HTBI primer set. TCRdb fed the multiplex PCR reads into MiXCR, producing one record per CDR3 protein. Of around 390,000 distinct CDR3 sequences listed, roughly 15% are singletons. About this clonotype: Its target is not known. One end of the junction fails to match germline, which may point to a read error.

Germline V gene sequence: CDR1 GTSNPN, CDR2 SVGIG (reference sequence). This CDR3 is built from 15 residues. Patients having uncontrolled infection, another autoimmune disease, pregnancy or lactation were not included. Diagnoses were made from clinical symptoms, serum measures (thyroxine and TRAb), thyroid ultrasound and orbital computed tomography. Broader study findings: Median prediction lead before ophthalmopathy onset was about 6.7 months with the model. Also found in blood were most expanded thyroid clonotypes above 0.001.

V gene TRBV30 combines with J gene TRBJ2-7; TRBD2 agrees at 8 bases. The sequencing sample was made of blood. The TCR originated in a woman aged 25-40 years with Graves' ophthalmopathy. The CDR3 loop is CAWSVKRGPSYEQCF. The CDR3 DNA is TGTGCCTGGAGTGTAAAGCGGGGGCCCTCCTACGAGCAGTGCTTC.